Many counts were recorded for the clone carrying this T cell receptor (beta chain). The data originate from a study of radiation and T cells in renal cell carcinoma. Time point meaning: blood 2 weeks post-SBRT. The treatment was: 15 Gy SBRT to primary tumor, nephrectomy 4 weeks later. TCRdb's copy holds only in-frame clones and misses some; the assay was immunoSEQ multiplex PCR. The data contain some 58,000 clones, 70% to 80% of them singletons. The CDR3 extends over 11 amino acids. In germline, CDR1 is SNHLY, CDR2 FYNNEI. V lost 11 bases, J lost 3 bases, and 3 bases stayed unmatched. The source material was blood, sampled from a patient whose treatment included radiotherapy and nephrectomy. The gene calls are TRBV2 and TRBJ2-7, with 8 bases identical to TRBD1. This receptor was taken from a man in his sixties with renal cell carcinoma. This CDR3 reads CAGDRGYEQYF. The CDR3 DNA sequence: TGTGCCGGCGACAGGGGCTACGAGCAGTACTTC. Looking up the rest from reference TRBV2 and TRBJ2-7 gives the full variable domain: EPEVTQTPSHQVTQMGQEVILRCVPISNHLYFYWYRQILGQKVEFLVSFYNNEISEKSEIFDDQFSVERPDGSNFTLKIRSTKLEDSAMYFCAGDRGYEQYFGPGTRLTVT.